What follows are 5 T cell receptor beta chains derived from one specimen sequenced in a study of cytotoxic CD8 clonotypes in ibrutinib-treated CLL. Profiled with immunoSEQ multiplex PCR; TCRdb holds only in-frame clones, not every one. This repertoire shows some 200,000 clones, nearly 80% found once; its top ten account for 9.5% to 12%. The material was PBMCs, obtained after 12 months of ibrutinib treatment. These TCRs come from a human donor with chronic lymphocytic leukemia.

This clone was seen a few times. CDR3 sequence (DNA): TGTGCCAGCAGCTCGACCTCTCTCGTCCGCACTGAAGCTTTCTTT. Protein product: CASSSTSLVRTEAFF. The chain combines TRBV5-4 with TRBJ1-1; D gene ambiguous. The CDR3 has 15 residues. CDR1 is SGHNT, CDR2 YYREEE, per germline (reference sequence). V dropped 3 bases and J dropped 4 bases, with 16 bases sitting between them.

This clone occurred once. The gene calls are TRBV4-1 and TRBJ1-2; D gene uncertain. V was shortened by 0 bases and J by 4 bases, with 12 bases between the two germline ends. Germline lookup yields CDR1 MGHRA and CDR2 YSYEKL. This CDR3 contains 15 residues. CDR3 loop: CASSQERAGLYGYTF. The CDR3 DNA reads TGCGCCAGCAGCCAAGAACGAGCAGGCCTCTATGGCTACACCTTC.

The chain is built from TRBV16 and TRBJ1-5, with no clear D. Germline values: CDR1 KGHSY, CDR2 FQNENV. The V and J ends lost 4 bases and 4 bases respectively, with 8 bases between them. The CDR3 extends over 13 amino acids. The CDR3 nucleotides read TGTGCCAGCAGCCCTGGGGAGAATCAGCCCCAGCATTTT. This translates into CASSPGENQPQHF.

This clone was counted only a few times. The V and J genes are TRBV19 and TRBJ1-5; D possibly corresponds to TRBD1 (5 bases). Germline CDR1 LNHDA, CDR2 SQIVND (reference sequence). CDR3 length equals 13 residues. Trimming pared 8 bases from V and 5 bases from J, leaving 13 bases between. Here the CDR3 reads CASSVGDYQPQHF. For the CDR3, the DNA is TGTGCCAGTTCGGTGGGGGATTATCAGCCCCAGCATTTT.

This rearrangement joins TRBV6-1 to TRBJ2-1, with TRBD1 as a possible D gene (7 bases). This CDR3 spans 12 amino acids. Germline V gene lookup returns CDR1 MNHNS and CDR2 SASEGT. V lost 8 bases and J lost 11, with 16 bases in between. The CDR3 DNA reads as TGTGCCAGCGGGCGGGAAAGGGGGCAGCAGTTCTTC. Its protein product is CASGRERGQQFF.